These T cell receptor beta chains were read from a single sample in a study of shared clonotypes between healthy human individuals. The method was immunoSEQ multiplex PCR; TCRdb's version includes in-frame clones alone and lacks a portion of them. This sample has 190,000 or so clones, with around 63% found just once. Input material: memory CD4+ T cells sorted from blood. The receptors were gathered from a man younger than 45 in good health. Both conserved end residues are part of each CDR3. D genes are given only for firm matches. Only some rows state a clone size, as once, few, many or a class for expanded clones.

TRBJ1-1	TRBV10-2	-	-	CASSEGRQQPFF	TGCGCCAGCAGTGAGGGAAGACAGCAGCCTTTCTTT
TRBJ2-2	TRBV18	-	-	CASSPNGATTGELFF	TGTGCCAGCTCACCAAACGGGGCGACCACCGGGGAGCTGTTTTTT
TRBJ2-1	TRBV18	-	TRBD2	CASSPRGLAGGPGSSYNEQFF	TGTGCCAGCTCACCACGAGGACTAGCGGGAGGGCCTGGAAGCTCCTACAATGAGCAGTTCTTC
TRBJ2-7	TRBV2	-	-	CASSVAVSYEQYF	TGTGCCAGCAGTGTAGCTGTTTCCTACGAGCAGTACTTC
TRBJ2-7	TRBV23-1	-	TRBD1	CASRGQANHEQYF	TGCGCCAGCAGAGGACAGGCTAATCACGAGCAGTACTTC
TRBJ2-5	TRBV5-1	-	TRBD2	CASRRREGQETQYF	TGCGCCAGCAGGAGGCGGGAGGGACAAGAGACCCAGTACTTC
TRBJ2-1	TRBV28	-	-	CASSLTWVRFF	TGTGCCAGCAGTTTAACTTGGGTGCGGTTCTTC
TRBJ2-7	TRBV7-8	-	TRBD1	CASSLGGQEQYF	TGTGCCAGCAGCCTAGGGGGACAGGAGCAGTACTTC
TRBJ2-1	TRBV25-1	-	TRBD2	CASSELAGGTGEQFF	TGTGCCAGCAGTGAGCTAGCGGGAGGGACGGGGGAGCAGTTCTTC
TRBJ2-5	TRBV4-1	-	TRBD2	CASSQDLQAGGVETQYF	TGCGCCAGCAGCCAAGATCTACAGGCGGGAGGGGTAGAGACCCAGTACTTC
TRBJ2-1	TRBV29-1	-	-	CSVNRVRNEQFF	TGCAGCGTTAACCGGGTCAGAAATGAGCAGTTCTTC
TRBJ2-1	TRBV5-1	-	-	CASSLLRRGGIEQFF	TGCGCCAGCAGCTTGTTGCGGAGAGGGGGTATAGAGCAGTTCTTC
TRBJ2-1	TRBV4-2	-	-	CASSQVPTSYNEQFF	TGTGCCAGCAGCCAAGTACCCACCTCCTACAATGAGCAGTTCTTC
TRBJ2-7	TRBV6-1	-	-	CASSESRLWEQYF	TGTGCCAGCAGTGAAAGCCGCCTCTGGGAGCAGTACTTC
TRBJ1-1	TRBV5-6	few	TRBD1	CASSLGQGARWDTEAFF	TGTGCCAGCAGCTTGGGTCAGGGGGCGCGGTGGGACACTGAAGCTTTCTTT
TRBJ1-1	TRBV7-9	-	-	CASSYSKVNTEAFF	TGTGCCAGCAGCTACAGCAAGGTAAACACTGAAGCTTTCTTT
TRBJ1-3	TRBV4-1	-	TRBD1	CASSQNRDRENTIYF	TGCGCCAGCAGCCAAAACCGGGACAGGGAAAACACCATATATTTT
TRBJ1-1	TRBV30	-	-	CAWRPRKGTNTEAFF	TGTGCCTGGAGACCCCGGAAAGGGACGAACACTGAAGCTTTCTTT
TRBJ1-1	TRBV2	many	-	CASSVEGGDTEAFF	TGTGCCAGCAGTGTTGAGGGAGGTGACACTGAAGCTTTCTTT
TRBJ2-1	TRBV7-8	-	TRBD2	CASSSTTSGRRFF	TGTGCCAGCAGCTCCACTACTAGCGGGAGGCGGTTCTTC
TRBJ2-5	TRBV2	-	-	CASSGRTGTQETQYF	TGTGCCAGCAGTGGTCGGACCGGTACTCAAGAGACCCAGTACTTC
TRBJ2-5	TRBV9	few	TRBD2	CASSVEAGGLQETQYF	TGTGCCAGCAGCGTAGAGGCGGGAGGTCTCCAAGAGACCCAGTACTTC
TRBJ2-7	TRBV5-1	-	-	CASSLGGRSDEQYF	TGCGCCAGCAGCTTGGGGGGCAGGAGCGACGAGCAGTACTTC
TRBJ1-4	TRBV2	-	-	CASSGGPGWPNEKLFF	TGTGCCAGCAGTGGGGGGCCAGGGTGGCCTAATGAAAAACTGTTTTTT
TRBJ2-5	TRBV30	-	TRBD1	CACHLAGGETQYF	TGTGCCTGCCATTTGGCAGGGGGAGAGACCCAGTACTTC
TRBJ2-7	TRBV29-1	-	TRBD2	CSVKRGSYEQYF	TGCAGCGTCAAGCGGGGCTCCTACGAGCAGTACTTC
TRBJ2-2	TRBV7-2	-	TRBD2	CASSFTSGRVHTGELFF	TGTGCCAGCAGCTTTACTAGCGGGAGGGTACACACCGGGGAGCTGTTTTTT
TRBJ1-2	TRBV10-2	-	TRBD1	CASSTTGDYGYTF	TGCGCCAGCAGTACGACAGGGGACTATGGCTACACCTTC
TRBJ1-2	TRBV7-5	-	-	CVRSLHVSRDGYTF	TGTGTCAGAAGCTTACATGTGAGTCGGGATGGCTACACCTTC
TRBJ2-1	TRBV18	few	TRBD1	CASSLGTGGDEQFF	TGTGCCAGCTCACTTGGGACAGGGGGGGATGAGCAGTTCTTC
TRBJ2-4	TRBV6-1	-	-	CASSDPPPDLQYF	TGTGCCAGCAGTGACCCCCCCCCGGACCTTCAGTACTTC
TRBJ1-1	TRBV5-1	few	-	CASRATVNTEAFF	TGCGCCAGCAGGGCGACAGTGAACACTGAAGCTTTCTTT
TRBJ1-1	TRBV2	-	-	CASSPWGNTEAFF	TGTGCCAGCAGCCCTTGGGGGAACACTGAAGCTTTCTTT
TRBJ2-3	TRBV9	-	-	CASSVEAADMQYF	TGTGCCAGCAGCGTAGAGGCGGCAGATATGCAGTATTTT
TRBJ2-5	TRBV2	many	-	CASRARRGPETQYF	TGTGCCAGCAGAGCCCGGAGGGGGCCGGAGACCCAGTACTTC
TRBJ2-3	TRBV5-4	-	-	CASTLMDTDTQYF	TGTGCCAGCACCCTTATGGACACAGATACGCAGTATTTT
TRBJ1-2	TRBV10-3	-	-	CAISERTDVYGYTF	TGTGCCATCAGTGAGCGGACAGACGTCTATGGCTACACCTTC
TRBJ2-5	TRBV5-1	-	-	CASSFGTGETQYF	TGCGCCAGCAGCTTTGGGACGGGAGAGACCCAGTACTTC
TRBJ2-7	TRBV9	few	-	CASSVTPTYEQYF	TGTGCCAGCAGCGTGACTCCAACCTACGAGCAGTACTTC
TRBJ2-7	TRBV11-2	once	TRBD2	CASSLPGGRASYEQYF	TGTGCCAGCAGCTTACCTGGGGGGAGGGCCTCCTACGAGCAGTACTTC
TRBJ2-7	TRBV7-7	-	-	CASSLSWESSYEQYF	TGTGCCAGCAGCTTAAGCTGGGAGAGCTCCTACGAGCAGTACTTC
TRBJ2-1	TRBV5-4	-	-	CASSPGVRTGNNEQFF	TGTGCCAGCAGCCCGGGGGTCCGCACAGGAAACAATGAGCAGTTCTTC
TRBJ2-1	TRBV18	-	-	CASSPGRTSSYNEQFF	TGTGCCAGCTCCCCCGGACGGACGAGCTCCTACAATGAGCAGTTCTTC
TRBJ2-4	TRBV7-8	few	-	CASSLGGASNIQYF	TGTGCCAGCAGCTTAGGAGGGGCGAGTAACATTCAGTACTTC
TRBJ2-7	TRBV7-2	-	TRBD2	CASRRGLAGTEQYF	TGTGCCAGCAGGCGGGGACTAGCGGGAACCGAGCAGTACTTC
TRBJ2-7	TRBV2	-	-	CAKAVPTESNYEQYF	TGTGCCAAAGCAGTCCCGACAGAAAGTAACTACGAGCAGTACTTC
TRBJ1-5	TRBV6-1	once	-	CAGGGNQPQHF	TGTGCAGGAGGGGGCAATCAGCCCCAGCATTTT
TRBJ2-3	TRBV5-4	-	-	CASSLYASGTDTQYF	TGTGCCAGCAGCTTGTATGCTAGCGGCACAGATACGCAGTATTTT
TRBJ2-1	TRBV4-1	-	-	CASSQEVGRLSYNEQFF	TGCGCCAGCAGCCAAGAGGTCGGAAGACTATCCTACAATGAGCAGTTCTTC
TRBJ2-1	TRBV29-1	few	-	CSVNTLEGYNEQFF	TGCAGCGTCAACACACTCGAAGGATACAATGAGCAGTTCTTC
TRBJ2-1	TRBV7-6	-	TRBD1	CASSPGQPSYNEQFF	TGTGCCAGCAGCCCGGGACAGCCCTCCTACAATGAGCAGTTCTTC
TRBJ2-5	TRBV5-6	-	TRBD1	CASTKTGGETQYF	TGTGCCAGCACCAAGACAGGGGGAGAGACCCAGTACTTC
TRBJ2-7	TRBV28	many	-	CASRTHRKGRHEQYF	TGTGCCAGCAGAACTCACCGGAAGGGACGCCACGAGCAGTACTTC
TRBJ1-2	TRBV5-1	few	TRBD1	CASSLEGQGAEGYTF	TGCGCCAGCAGCTTGGAGGGACAGGGGGCGGAGGGCTACACCTTC
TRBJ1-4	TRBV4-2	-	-	CASSQTGGATNEKLFF	TGTGCCAGCAGCCAAACCGGGGGAGCAACTAATGAAAAACTGTTTTTT
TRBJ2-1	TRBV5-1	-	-	CASSRGPADEQFF	TGCGCCAGCAGCAGAGGCCCCGCTGATGAGCAGTTCTTC
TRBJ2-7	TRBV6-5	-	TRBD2	CASSRTSQSYEQYF	TGTGCCAGCAGTAGGACTAGCCAAAGCTACGAGCAGTACTTC
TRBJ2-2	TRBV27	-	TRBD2	CASSSGLAGVRELFF	TGTGCCAGCAGTTCCGGACTAGCGGGAGTGCGGGAGCTGTTTTTT
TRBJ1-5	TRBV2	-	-	CASSEVVVISNQPQHF	TGTGCCAGCAGTGAAGTTGTAGTCATTAGCAATCAGCCCCAGCATTTT